These 22 T cell receptor beta chains came from one sample sequenced in a study of CD4 T cells in relation to SARS-CoV-2 and coronaviruses. No antigen has been assigned to these receptors. Before the COVID-19 pandemic, during about 2010-2018, CD4+ T cells were taken from unexposed donors. After 10 to 11 days of culture, CD4+ T cells were isolated. Assay: immunoSEQ multiplex PCR; the TCRdb copy retains only in-frame clones and omits some. Counted here are more than 15,000 clones, around four fifths occurring once; the ten biggest clones make up about 20%. Sequencing was performed on CD4+ T cells from PBMCs, cultured in vitro. The receptors originated from a human donor in good health.

The gene calls are TRBV7-9 and TRBJ1-1; D is perhaps TRBD1 (6 bases). This CDR3 contains 13 residues. Trimming took off 5 bases at V and 4 bases at J, with 11 bases between the two ends. Germline CDR1 SEHNR, CDR2 FQNEAQ (reference sequence). CDR3 DNA sequence: TGTGCCAGCAGCACCAGGGGAGGCACTGAAGCTTTCTTT. Protein: CASSTRGGTEAFF.

The chain is built from TRBV7-7 and TRBJ2-2; TRBD1 aligns across 12 bases. The CDR3 has 15 residues. Germline V gene data show CDR1 as SSHAT and CDR2 as FNYEAQ (reference sequence). J was trimmed by 6 bases and V by 5 bases; bases with no gene match: 4. The CDR3 is CASSTGTGGPGELFF. The DNA for the CDR3 is TGTGCCAGCAGCACCGGGACAGGGGGCCCCGGGGAGCTGTTTTTT.

The chain combines TRBV5-8 with TRBJ2-3, with unresolved D. The CDR3 runs 12 residues. Between the trimmed V and J ends, which lost 3 bases and 10 bases, there was a span of 12 bases. Germline CDR1 is SGHTS and CDR2 is YDEGEE. The DNA of the CDR3 is TGTGCCAGCAGCTCATACGGAGCCCCGCAGTATTTT. Encoded protein: CASSSYGAPQYF.

This chain connects TRBV25-1 to TRBJ2-3, with D possibly being TRBD2 (6 bases). CDR3 length: 15 residues. V dropped 2 bases and J dropped 6 bases, with 15 bases sitting between them. Germline V gene lookup returns CDR1 MGHDK and CDR2 SYGVNS. CDR3 nucleotide sequence: TGTGCCAGCAGTGAACGACTAGGAGGAGGGGATACGCAGTATTTT. As protein: CASSERLGGGDTQYF.

The genes are TRBV3-1 (or the pseudogene TRBV3-2) and TRBJ1-2, with a possible D match to TRBD1 (5 bases). Germline values: CDR1 LGHDT, CDR2 YNNKEL (reference sequence). Trimming took off 5 bases at V and 7 bases at J, with 17 bases between the two ends. The CDR3 spans 14 residues. DNA of the CDR3: TGTGCCAGCAGCGAAGCAGGGAAGGAGGGTGGCTACACCTTC. Translation: CASSEAGKEGGYTF.

This clone was seen just once. The chain recombines TRBV19 with TRBJ2-1; weak D call: TRBD2 (6 bases). CDR3 length: 16 amino acids. Germline assignment: CDR1 LNHDA and CDR2 SQIVND (reference sequence). V shed 5 bases and J shed 6 bases, with 20 bases lying between them. The CDR3 loop is CASSARGRLSLNEQFF. In DNA form, the CDR3 reads TGTGCCAGTAGTGCCAGAGGGAGGCTCTCTCTCAATGAGCAGTTCTTC.

The chain joins TRBV2 to TRBJ2-7; tentatively, D is TRBD2 (6 bases). Germline V gives CDR1 SNHLY, CDR2 FYNNEI. The CDR3 has 12 amino acids. V lost 7 bases, J lost 3 bases, and 10 bases lay in between. CDR3 bases: TGTGCCAGCACCCTGGAGGGCTACGAGCAGTACTTC. Translating it yields CASTLEGYEQYF.

V and J are TRBV15 and TRBJ2-1; D might be TRBD1 or TRBD2, each matching 5 bases. Germline CDR1 and CDR2: LNHNV and YYDKDF (reference sequence). Trimming took off 3 bases at V and 9 bases at J, with 21 bases between the two ends. The CDR3 totals 16 residues. CDR3 sequence reads: CATSRALTGRPAEQFF. CDR3 nucleotides: TGTGCCACCAGCAGGGCCCTAACGGGGCGGCCCGCTGAGCAGTTCTTC.

This clone was found once. This rearrangement joins TRBV25-1 to TRBJ2-2; 9 positions agree with TRBD1. Germline V gives CDR1 MGHDK, CDR2 SYGVNS. CDR3 length: 14 residues. V shed 4 bases and J 3 bases; nucleotides not matched to a gene: 0. The CDR3 protein is CASSGQGDTGELFF. CDR3 bases: TGTGCCAGCAGTGGACAGGGGGACACCGGGGAGCTGTTTTTT.

The chain joins TRBV25-1 to TRBJ2-7; 7 nucleotides align to TRBD1. V lost 5 bases to trimming and J lost 2 bases; unmatched junction nucleotides: 15. CDR1 and CDR2 from the germline V gene are MGHDK and SYGVNS. The CDR3 contains 17 residues. The CDR3 DNA sequence: TGTGCCAGCAGTACCCTGGGACAGACTAACTTGACCTACGAGCAGTACTTC. Amino acid sequence: CASSTLGQTNLTYEQYF.

V usage is TRBV1 and J usage is TRBJ2-3. TRBV1 is an annotated pseudogene. The CDR3 has 18 residues. This chain's CDR3 is CTSSQDLLRRISTDTQYF. The CDR3 nucleotides are TGCACCAGCAGCCAAGATCTCTTACGAAGAATAAGCACAGATACGCAGTATTTT.

The CDR3 coding sequence is TGTGCCATCACCCCTAGCGGGAGTTACGAGCAGTACTTC. Amino acids: CAITPSGSYEQYF. The chain carries TRBV10-3 and TRBJ2-7; 10 bases are shared with TRBD2. CDR3 length equals 13 residues. Germline V gene sequence: CDR1 ENHRY, CDR2 SYGVKD. V shed 7 bases and J 4 bases; nucleotides not matched to a gene: 4.

This chain links TRBV14 with TRBJ2-7; D might be TRBD1 (6 bases). V lost 7 bases, J lost 10 bases, and 17 bases lay in between. The CDR3 extends over 12 amino acids. CDR1 is SGHDN and CDR2 is FVKESK in the germline V gene. The CDR3 is CASTSDRSKQYF. In DNA, the CDR3 is TGTGCCAGCACCTCTGACAGGTCCAAACAGTACTTC.

V usage is TRBV11-3 and J usage is TRBJ2-3, with a weak D call TRBD2 (5 bases). The CDR3 is made up of 13 amino acids. V was clipped by 4 bases and J by 0 bases, with 5 bases between them. The V gene's germline CDR1 is SGHNT and CDR2 YENEEA. The CDR3 loop reads CASSWTSTDTQYF. CDR3 nucleotides: TGTGCCAGCAGCTGGACTAGCACAGATACGCAGTATTTT.

The chain combines TRBV20-1 with TRBJ2-7; D possibly corresponds to TRBD2 (5 bases). This CDR3 comprises 15 residues. Germline V gene sequence: CDR1 DFQATT, CDR2 SNEGSKA (reference sequence). V was pared by 6 bases and J by 2 bases, with 20 bases between. CDR3 coding DNA: TGCAGTGCGAGTAGCGTAAGTCGATCGGCCTACGAGCAGTACTTC. As protein: CSASSVSRSAYEQYF.

This clone was found a few times. The V gene is TRBV3-1 (or the pseudogene TRBV3-2), the J gene TRBJ1-5; unclear D gene. The CDR3 totals 15 residues. Germline loops: CDR1 LGHDT, CDR2 YNNKEL (reference sequence). Trimming stripped 1 base from V and 6 bases from J, with 13 bases between. CDR3 coding DNA: TGTGCCAGCAGCCAAGGTTGGCTTGGCGTTCAGCCCCAGCATTTT. Protein product: CASSQGWLGVQPQHF.

CDR3 sequence: CAWSPQGLAGEETQYF. For the CDR3, the DNA is TGTGCCTGGAGTCCACAGGGACTAGCGGGAGAAGAGACCCAGTACTTC. This chain joins TRBV30 and TRBJ2-5; 14 nucleotides line up with TRBD2. The ends lost 2 bases at V and 3 bases at J; junction bases unmatched: 5. Germline V gene sequence: CDR1 GTSNPN, CDR2 SVGIG (reference sequence). The CDR3 spans 16 residues.

The chain joins TRBV6-1 to TRBJ1-6; D gene uncertain. Germline values: CDR1 MNHNS, CDR2 SASEGT. The CDR3 length is 15 residues. Trimming cost V 1 base and J 7 bases, with 11 bases left between them. CDR3 residues: CASSEGAGQNSPLHF. Here the CDR3 DNA reads TGTGCCAGCAGTGAAGGGGCGGGCCAGAATTCACCCCTCCACTTT.

V is TRBV30 and J is TRBJ2-7, with TRBD1 identical over 8 bases. Germline V gene data show CDR1 as GTSNPN and CDR2 as SVGIG (reference sequence). The CDR3 has 13 residues. Unmatched junction bases numbered 4, after V lost 1 base and J lost 5 bases. The DNA for the CDR3 is TGTGCCTGGAGTGGGACAGGGTTCAACGAGCAGTACTTC. This gives the protein CAWSGTGFNEQYF. Full variable domain (remainder filled in from reference TRBV30 and TRBJ2-7): SQTIHQWPATLVQPVGSPLSLECTVEGTSNPNLYWYRQAAGRGLQLLFYSVGIGQISSEVPQNLSASRPQDRQFILSSKKLLLSDSGFYLCAWSGTGFNEQYFGPGTRLTVT.

The CDR3 spells CATSDLTGGIGELFF. For the CDR3, the DNA is TGTGCCACCAGTGATTTAACAGGGGGTATCGGGGAGCTGTTTTTT. The gene calls are TRBV24-1 and TRBJ2-2; TRBD1 aligns across 8 bases. V shed 1 base, J shed 7 bases, and the junction held 4 bases outside the gene matches. The CDR3 consists of 15 residues. Germline CDR1 reads KGHDR; CDR2 reads SFDVKD.

The rearrangement joins TRBV11-3 to TRBJ2-1, with TRBD2 as a possible D gene (7 bases). Germline V gene data show CDR1 as SGHNT and CDR2 as YENEEA. The CDR3 runs to 15 residues. Trimming left V 1 base short and J 9 bases short, with 16 bases between. The CDR3 region is CASSLVGGGQGEQFF. CDR3 nucleotides: TGTGCCAGCAGCTTAGTAGGGGGAGGGCAGGGTGAGCAGTTCTTC.

The J gene is TRBJ1-5, the V gene TRBV30, with D possibly being TRBD1 (5 bases). V was pared by 0 bases and J by 7 bases, with 10 bases between. The CDR3 is 13 residues long. Germline-derived CDR1 and CDR2 are GTSNPN and SVGIG (reference sequence). The CDR3 DNA reads as TGTGCCTGGAGTGTCGGGGCAGAGCAGCCCCAGCATTTT. Amino acids: CAWSVGAEQPQHF.